A selection of T cell receptor beta chains follows, all from one sample in a study of chemoradiotherapy in HPV16-positive cancers. This table comes from immunoSEQ multiplex PCR, and its TCRdb copy is limited to in-frame clones, with some not included. In the table there are some 21,000 clones, more than 75% of which are singletons. The material was blood, obtained from a patient who underwent chemoradiotherapy. Receptors were obtained from a human donor with HPV-associated anogenital cancer. Each CDR3 is given with its conserved first and last residue. D genes are given only for firm matches. Not all rows give a size; the values are once, few, many and, for expanded clones, a class.

j_call v_call clone_size d_call cdr3_aa
TRBJ1-1 TRBV6-5 NA NA CASSLVWNTEAFF
TRBJ2-7 TRBV25-1 NA NA CASSEGVRLGDEQYF
TRBJ1-4 TRBV4-2 NA NA CASSQDWSTNEKLFF
TRBJ2-3 TRBV4-3 NA NA CASSPAAGSTDTQYF
TRBJ2-2 TRBV5-1 NA NA CASRFNGAETGELFF
TRBJ2-7 TRBV6-5 NA NA CASSSPLKYSYEQYF
TRBJ1-6 TRBV15 NA NA CATSTQRALSSPLHF
TRBJ1-2 TRBV6-1 NA NA CASSAGDDYGYTF
TRBJ2-3 TRBV6-5 NA TRBD1 CASSYLGQGFTDTQYF
TRBJ2-4 TRBV18 NA NA CASSPPQNIQYF
TRBJ2-1 TRBV28 NA NA CASEFTGTRTPYNEQFF
TRBJ2-1 TRBV4-1 NA TRBD2 CASSYWGTSGDNEQFF
TRBJ2-7 TRBV5-5 NA NA CASSPNSYEQYF
TRBJ2-1 TRBV7-2 NA TRBD2 CASSLTGTSGRLNMKQFF
TRBJ2-1 TRBV21-1 few NA CASSKLGPAGTYNEQFF
TRBJ2-6 TRBV19 NA NA CASSIGSSGANVLTF
TRBJ2-7 TRBV5-1 once NA CASSQAQGYEQYF
TRBJ1-2 TRBV19 NA NA CASSMRTGTSNYGYTF
TRBJ1-6 TRBV2 NA TRBD1 CASRIQGAKSPLHF
TRBJ2-1 TRBV5-1 NA TRBD2 CASSLITSGTGNEQFF
TRBJ1-4 TRBV5-6 once TRBD1 CASSPQGAHEKLFF
TRBJ1-1 TRBV29-1 NA NA CSVESNLGTEAFF
TRBJ1-1 TRBV27 NA NA CASTWGGLGDTEAFF
TRBJ2-5 TRBV2 once NA CASREIEAQYF
TRBJ1-1 TRBV23-1 few NA CASSPPSRDMNTEAFF
TRBJ2-1 TRBV7-3 NA TRBD2 CASSPGLATYNEQFF
TRBJ1-2 TRBV9 NA NA CASSVLAGVAYGYTF
TRBJ2-7 TRBV14 NA TRBD2 CASSPWTSGTYREQYF
TRBJ2-5 TRBV5-6 NA NA CASSFRTVGVETQYF
TRBJ1-2 TRBV11-3 NA NA CASSFYIRGATGYTF
TRBJ1-4 TRBV6-1 NA NA CASSDQGTGEKLFF
TRBJ2-7 TRBV6-1 NA NA CASSEVSEQYF
TRBJ2-3 TRBV19 few NA CASKGRTATDTQYF
TRBJ1-1 TRBV4-1 NA NA CASSHAPRGTEAFF
TRBJ2-3 TRBV18 NA TRBD1 CASSPPGQGKDTQYF
TRBJ2-7 TRBV7-8 NA TRBD1 CASSLGRPGQGAYEQYF
TRBJ2-2 TRBV6-4 few TRBD2 CASSDSPSGGTGELFF
TRBJ1-1 TRBV2 NA NA CASSTTRDMEAFF
TRBJ1-6 TRBV6-4 NA NA CASSDGGTSPLHF
TRBJ2-1 TRBV6-1 NA TRBD2 CASSELAGDNEQFF
TRBJ1-2 TRBV5-4 NA NA CASSLGRGGGYTF
TRBJ2-5 TRBV9 NA NA CASSEGGGETQYF
TRBJ1-2 TRBV6-6 once TRBD1 CASRQGTEQNGYTF
TRBJ1-1 TRBV19 NA TRBD1 CASSPTGRSTEAFF
TRBJ2-2 TRBV18 NA NA CASSRRASNTGELFF
TRBJ2-1 TRBV9 NA TRBD2 CASSVGLAVGEQFF